This T cell receptor beta chain was recorded in a study of identical twins. MiXCR was run by TCRdb on the 5' RACE reads, yielding one entry per CDR3 protein. Here the sample spans a few hundred thousand distinct CDR3 sequences, about 13% being singletons. The germline CDR1 and CDR2 sequences are DFQATT and SNEGSKA (reference sequence). The V end lost 3 bases, the J end lost 2 bases, and 13 bases lay between the germline ends. This CDR3 comprises 14 residues. This clonotype was observed a handful of times. The same sample was also used in a study of yellow fever vaccine responses in identical twins.

The chain combines TRBV20-1 with TRBJ1-2; perhaps TRBD1 as D (5 bases). The sample comprised memory (CD45RO+) T cells sorted from blood. The clonotype originates from a young woman in good health. This chain's CDR3 is CSARRGEGNYGYTF. The CDR3 DNA reads TGCAGTGCTAGGAGGGGTGAGGGGAACTATGGCTACACCTTC.